Each of the 4 T cell receptor beta chains below was sequenced from the same sample in a study of T-cell memory formation after mild COVID-19. From the 5' RACE reads, TCRdb called clonotypes with MiXCR, one entry per CDR3 protein. Of more than 150,000 distinct CDR3 sequences in the sample, about a fifth are singletons; the top ten hold about 23%. Sample: PBMCs or a T cell subset sorted from them (not recorded which). The receptor set was obtained from an adult woman who had mild COVID-19 (a few samples of this study predate the infection). Cell type and time point are not known.

This clonotype was picked up one time. The gene calls are TRBV7-3 and TRBJ2-7; D gene unclear. CDR1 and CDR2 from the germline V gene are SGHTA and FQGTGA. Trimming stripped 2 bases from V and 13 bases from J, with 3 bases between. The CDR3 loop spans 8 amino acids. CDR3 sequence reads: CASSLVYF. Written as DNA, the CDR3 is TGTGCCAGCAGCTTAGTCTACTTC. Full variable domain (missing parts from reference TRBV7-3 and TRBJ2-7): GAGVSQTPSNKVTEKGKYVELRCDPISGHTALYWYRQSLGQGPEFLIYFQGTGAADDSGLPNDRFFAVRPEGSVSTLKIQRTERGDSAVYLCASSLVYFGPGTRLTVT.

This clonotype appeared many times. The chain carries TRBV12-3 or TRBV12-4 and TRBJ2-1; D remains unclear. Trimming stripped 1 base from V and 3 bases from J, with 10 bases between. This CDR3 is built from 15 residues. CDR3 in amino acids: CASSLDLGYYNEQFF. In nucleotides, the CDR3 is TGTGCCAGCAGTTTAGATCTCGGTTACTACAATGAGCAGTTCTTC.

This clonotype appeared a few times. This sequence joins TRBV5-1 and TRBJ2-1, with no clear D. V lost 0 bases and J lost 10, with 14 bases in between. The CDR3 sequence is 14 residues long. The germline V gene has CDR1 SGHRS and CDR2 YFSETQ. The CDR3: CASSLEGPPAEQFF. CDR3 nucleotides: TGCGCCAGCAGCTTGGAAGGGCCCCCCGCGGAGCAGTTCTTC.

The V gene is TRBV7-9, the J gene TRBJ2-2; TRBD2 aligns across 8 bases. The CDR3 consists of 16 residues. V shed 7 bases and J 0 bases; nucleotides not matched to a gene: 7. Germline V gene sequence: CDR1 SEHNR, CDR2 FQNEAQ (reference sequence). The CDR3 DNA reads TGTGCCAGCACCACTAGCGGTCTCGCGAACACCGGGGAGCTGTTTTTT. This sequence encodes CASTTSGLANTGELFF.